What follows are 8 T cell receptor beta chains derived from one specimen sequenced in a study of tumor-infiltrating lymphocytes in primary liver carcinoma. TCR beta cDNA was reverse-transcribed from 450 to 500 ng of total RNA. The reaction used a constant-region primer and ProtoScript II reverse transcriptase. The TCR beta library was amplified through three nested multiplex PCR rounds in a modified ARM-PCR procedure. The study ran its first two PCR rounds for around 10 cycles each, using TRBV1-TRBV30 forward primers and a C-beta reverse primer. TCRdb redid the calling of the multiplex PCR reads with MiXCR, one entry per CDR3 protein. The sample records about 200,000 distinct CDR3 sequences, about 65% being singletons. Blood RNA was derived from unsorted whole blood, and germline DNA was extracted too. The sample taken for sequencing was peripheral blood. The receptors were sampled from a woman aged 60-70 years with primary liver carcinoma and hepatitis B virus infection.

A note on this clonotype: It may be a read error: a sequence one base away is much more abundant. V gene TRBV6-2 or TRBV6-3 combines with J gene TRBJ1-1, with D hard to call. Germline values: CDR1 MNHEY, CDR2 SVGEGT. This CDR3 contains 14 residues. CDR3 protein: CTSRVQAALGSGFF. DNA for the CDR3: TGTACCAGCAGAGTCCAGGCCGCCCTAGGCTCAGGTTTCTTT.

This clonotype was observed many times. V and J are TRBV5-5 and TRBJ2-1, with TRBD2 matching over 11 bases. The junction had 7 bases not matched to a gene; V was cut back by 2 bases and J by 6 bases. The CDR3 loop spans 16 amino acids. The germline CDR1 and CDR2 sequences are SGHKS and YYEKEE (reference sequence). The CDR3 nucleotides are TGTGCCAGCAGCTTACTAGCGGGAGATTCTCGCAATGAGCAGTTCTTC. Translating gives CASSLLAGDSRNEQFF.

On this clonotype itself: The CDR3 does not end in the conserved phenylalanine or tryptophan, so this is likely a read error. The J gene is TRBJ2-2, the V gene TRBV6-1, with 11 bases aligning to TRBD1. The germline V gene encodes CDR1 MNHNS and CDR2 SASEGT. The trim removed 7 bases at V and 10 bases at J, leaving 11 bases unmatched. The CDR3 has 15 residues. The CDR3 protein is CASTSGQGGHVELFY. CDR3 DNA sequence: TGTGCCAGCACCTCGGGACAGGGGGGACACGTGGAGCTGTTTTAT.

This clonotype appeared once. A much larger clone differs by one base, so this may be a read error. V gene TRBV5-6 combines with J gene TRBJ1-6, with 7 positions matching TRBD1. This CDR3 comprises 14 residues. Germline CDR1 and CDR2: SGHDT and YYEEEE. DNA for the CDR3: TGTGCCAGCAGCTGGGGGACAGAGGTTTCACCCCCCCACTTT. It is translated as CASSWGTEVSPPHF.

This clonotype was observed a single time. The DNA of the CDR3 is TGCAGTGCCACCCCCTTCACAGGGAATGGCTACACCTTC. It translates to CSATPFTGNGYTF. The chain couples TRBV20-1 to TRBJ1-2, with D possibly TRBD1 on 6 matching bases. There are 13 residues in the CDR3. Trimming took 6 bases from V and 6 from J, leaving 17 bases between them. The germline CDR1 and CDR2 sequences are DFQATT and SNEGSKA (reference sequence).

This clonotype was counted at least ten times. J is TRBJ1-1 and V is TRBV6-2 or TRBV6-3; D is uncertain. The CDR3 spans 12 residues. Germline-derived CDR1 and CDR2 are MNHEY and SVGEGT. V was trimmed by 8 bases and J by 1 base, leaving 8 bases between them. Written as DNA, the CDR3 is TGTGCCAGCCACAGACAGAACACTGAAGCTTTCTTT. It is translated as CASHRQNTEAFF.

The chain combines TRBV24-1 with TRBJ1-5; D possibly corresponds to TRBD1 (5 bases). The germline V gene encodes CDR1 KGHDR and CDR2 SFDVKD. This CDR3 is 13 amino acids long. The V and J ends lost 9 bases and 3 bases respectively, with 11 bases between them. The CDR3, as DNA: TGTGCCACCTCGGGGCAGGCCAATCAGCCCCAGCATTTT. Its translation: CATSGQANQPQHF.

This clonotype was observed once. The chain employs TRBV6-2 or TRBV6-3 and TRBJ2-7, with D maybe TRBD2 (5 bases). There are 14 residues in the CDR3. Trimming took 5 bases from V and 2 from J, leaving 13 bases between them. Per germline, CDR1 MNHEY and CDR2 SVGEGT. The CDR3 DNA is TGTGCCAGCAGTCTCTGGGCGGGTCCCTACGAGCAGTACTTC. It translates to CASSLWAGPYEQYF.